Listed here are 18 T cell receptor beta chains from one sample, sequenced in a study of beta chain features in type 1 diabetes. Sequenced material consisted of expressed TCRB transcripts (all of the isolated RNA was reverse transcribed). The method was immunoSEQ multiplex PCR; TCRdb's version includes in-frame clones alone and lacks a portion of them. The sample lists 140,000 or so clones, around 9.3% occurring once. The specimen was naive CD4+ T cells from blood. All receptors come from a man between 18 and 35 years old in good health.

This clone was observed a handful of times. The V gene is TRBV6-4, the J gene TRBJ2-3; 14 nucleotides agree with TRBD2. CDR1 MRHNA and CDR2 SNTAGT come from the germline V gene. The CDR3 covers 15 residues. Germline trimming cut 4 bases from V and 4 bases from J; bases unmatched to any gene: 1. The chain's CDR3 is CASSVTSGGADTQYF. The DNA of the CDR3 is TGTGCCAGCAGTGTGACTAGCGGGGGGGCAGATACGCAGTATTTT.

The gene calls are TRBV6-6 and TRBJ1-4, with TRBD1 matching 12 bases. CDR3 length: 16 amino acids. CDR1 and CDR2 from the germline V gene are MNHNY and SVGAGI (reference sequence). Trimming cost V 6 bases and J 7 bases; bases outside gene matches: 9. The DNA of the CDR3 is TGTGCCAGCAGACCCGGGACAGGGGGCGTTGGTGAAAAACTGTTTTTT. It specifies CASRPGTGGVGEKLFF.

This clone was counted at least ten times. CDR3 in amino acids: CASSQGQVLYNEQFF. Written as DNA, the CDR3 is TGCGCCAGCAGCCAGGGACAGGTACTTTACAATGAGCAGTTCTTC. This rearrangement joins TRBV4-3 to TRBJ2-1; 8 nucleotides align to TRBD1. V shed 3 bases and J 4 bases; nucleotides not matched to a gene: 5. Germline V gene sequence: CDR1 LGHNA, CDR2 YSLEER. The CDR3 is 15 amino acids.

The chain is built from TRBV7-2 and TRBJ1-2; possibly TRBD1 for D (5 bases). The CDR3 spans 15 residues. Germline values: CDR1 SGHTA, CDR2 FQGNSA. V was shortened by 5 bases and J by 4 bases, with 17 bases between the two germline ends. In DNA, the CDR3 is TGTGCCAGCAGCCTCCAATGGGGGGAGGCCTATGGCTACACCTTC. Translated: CASSLQWGEAYGYTF.

J is TRBJ1-2 and V is TRBV30, with 7 bases identical to TRBD1. This CDR3 is built from 14 residues. V lost 2 bases, J lost 4 bases, and 7 bases stayed unmatched. CDR1 and CDR2 from the germline V gene are GTSNPN and SVGIG (reference sequence). Written as DNA, the CDR3 is TGTGCCTGGAGTCGTAAGGGGGCAGCCTATGGCTACACCTTC. It translates to CAWSRKGAAYGYTF. Combining the CDR3 with reference TRBV30 and TRBJ1-2 gives the whole variable domain SQTIHQWPATLVQPVGSPLSLECTVEGTSNPNLYWYRQAAGRGLQLLFYSVGIGQISSEVPQNLSASRPQDRQFILSSKKLLLSDSGFYLCAWSRKGAAYGYTFGSGTRLTVV.

This chain links TRBV7-2 with TRBJ2-7; 12 nucleotides agree with TRBD1. V shed 5 bases, J shed 7 bases, and the junction held 6 bases outside the gene matches. Germline-derived CDR1 and CDR2 are SGHTA and FQGNSA. The CDR3 sequence is 14 residues long. The CDR3 DNA reads TGTGCCAGCAGCCAGGGACAGGGGGCGCGGGAGCAGTACTTC. Translation: CASSQGQGAREQYF. Full variable domain (missing parts from reference TRBV7-2 and TRBJ2-7): GAGVSQSPSNKVTEKGKDVELRCDPISGHTALYWYRQSLGQGLEFLIYFQGNSAPDKSGLPSDRFSAERTGGSVSTLTIQRTQQEDSAVYLCASSQGQGAREQYFGPGTRLTVT.

The sample holds a few counts of this clone. The chain combines TRBV7-7 with TRBJ2-7; no reliable D call. Germline V lookup: CDR1 SSHAT, CDR2 FNYEAQ (reference sequence). V was trimmed by 5 bases and J by 6 bases, leaving 8 bases between them. This CDR3 has 11 residues. The CDR3 nucleotides read TGTGCCAGCAGCCCCCGGAGCGAGCAGTACTTC. Translated, it gives CASSPRSEQYF.

This clone has only a few counts. The chain couples TRBV7-2 to TRBJ2-5; tentatively, D is TRBD1 (5 bases). The germline CDR1 and CDR2 sequences are SGHTA and FQGNSA. This CDR3 comprises 14 residues. Trimming removed 0 bases from V and 4 bases from J, with 9 bases in between. CDR3 nucleotides: TGTGCCAGCAGCTTAGCCAGGGTTAGAGAGACCCAGTACTTC. It codes for CASSLARVRETQYF.

This clone has more than one count but fewer than ten. The chain has TRBV19 and TRBJ1-5; the match to TRBD1 covers 8 bases. Germline V lookup: CDR1 LNHDA, CDR2 SQIVND (reference sequence). V shed 5 bases and J 6 bases; nucleotides not matched to a gene: 12. This CDR3 has 16 amino acids. CDR3 protein: CASSPRGRGLGQPQHF. For the CDR3, the DNA is TGTGCCAGTAGTCCCAGAGGCAGGGGGCTAGGTCAGCCCCAGCATTTT.

This clone was observed many times. This chain links TRBV7-3 with TRBJ2-1; TRBD2 matches at 7 bases. Looked up from germline, CDR1 is SGHTA and CDR2 is FQGTGA. Trimming removed 4 bases from V and 2 bases from J; junction bases left unmatched: 5. CDR3 length: 15 residues. The CDR3 is CASSSHSGAYNEQFF. CDR3 coding DNA: TGTGCCAGCAGCTCCCACAGCGGGGCCTACAATGAGCAGTTCTTC.

Only a few counts were recorded for this clone. The chain joins TRBV7-2 to TRBJ2-1; the D gene is possibly TRBD2 (5 bases). The germline V gene has CDR1 SGHTA and CDR2 FQGNSA. CDR3 length equals 17 residues. The V end was cut by 5 bases, the J end by 1 base, with 18 bases between. CDR3 DNA sequence: TGTGCCAGCAGCCCCCACGCCTCCCCGGGGTCCTACAATGAGCAGTTCTTC. Its protein is CASSPHASPGSYNEQFF.

This clone was seen only a few times. CDR3 loop: CASSHPFGTAQETQYF. The CDR3 coding sequence is TGTGCCAGCAGCCACCCCTTCGGTACAGCTCAAGAGACCCAGTACTTC. This chain joins TRBV7-2 and TRBJ2-5; D remains ambiguous. This CDR3 is 16 amino acids long. Trimming shortened V by 5 bases and J by 2 bases, and 18 bases separated the two germline ends. Germline CDR1 and CDR2: SGHTA and FQGNSA.

The chain couples TRBV14 to TRBJ2-7; weak D call: TRBD1 (6 bases). Trimming took off 6 bases at V and 5 bases at J, with 14 bases between the two ends. This CDR3 contains 13 residues. The V gene's germline CDR1 is SGHDN and CDR2 FVKESK. CDR3 bases: TGTGCCAGCAGTTGGATAGGACAGCACGAGCAGTACTTC. Encoded protein: CASSWIGQHEQYF.

This chain connects TRBV5-1 to TRBJ2-7; TRBD1 aligns across 9 bases. The V and J ends lost 5 bases and 4 bases, in that order; junction bases with no gene match: 4. The CDR3 contains 13 residues. Looked up from germline, CDR1 is SGHRS and CDR2 is YFSETQ. In DNA, the CDR3 is TGCGCCAGCAGTTCTGGACAGGGGTACGAGCAGTACTTC. Encoded protein: CASSSGQGYEQYF.

The genes are TRBV12-5 and TRBJ1-3, with D perhaps matching TRBD1 (6 bases). CDR1 LGHNT and CDR2 FRNRAP come from the germline V gene. There are 14 residues in the CDR3. Trimming stripped 6 bases from V and 1 base from J, with 10 bases between. The CDR3 protein is CASGPGDSGNTIYF. The CDR3 nucleotides read TGTGCTAGTGGACCAGGGGATTCTGGAAACACCATATATTTT.

This chain links TRBV18 with TRBJ2-7; D possibly corresponds to TRBD1 (5 bases). Trimming pared 2 bases from V and 0 bases from J, leaving 11 bases between. Looked up from germline, CDR1 is KGHSH and CDR2 is LQKENI. The CDR3 is made up of 15 amino acids. In DNA form, the CDR3 reads TGTGCCAGCTCACCATCGACAGTCACCTCCTACGAGCAGTACTTC. Translated, it gives CASSPSTVTSYEQYF.

This clone showed up just a few times. The gene calls are TRBV6-5 and TRBJ2-3, with 7 bases lining up with TRBD2. With V trimmed by 8 bases and J by 2 bases, 4 bases remained unmatched. The CDR3 runs 13 residues. CDR1 is MNHEY and CDR2 is SVGAGI in the germline V gene. DNA for the CDR3: TGTGCCAGCTGCAGCGGGGACACAGATACGCAGTATTTT. It specifies CASCSGDTDTQYF.

The V gene is TRBV19, the J gene TRBJ2-1; possibly TRBD1 for D (6 bases). V was trimmed by 3 bases and J by 10 bases, leaving 13 bases between them. Germline lookup yields CDR1 LNHDA and CDR2 SQIVND (reference sequence). CDR3 length: 13 amino acids. In DNA form, the CDR3 reads TGTGCCAGTAGTATCCCCGCGGACAGAGAGCAGTTCTTC. As protein: CASSIPADREQFF.